This T cell receptor beta chain emerged from a study of blood T cell repertoires in COVID-19 (dated by TCRdb to about 2020). Study-level background: Samples from collaborators originated in the United States, Italy and Spain and spanned both the acute and convalescent phases of COVID-19. The sample metadata nearly always contained a de-identified subject ID, COVID-19 status, age in years and sex. Deeply sampled blood TCRbeta repertoires from subjects exposed to, actively infected with, or recovered from COVID-19 were included in the dataset. The samples were drawn from two sources: the first 160 participants of the ongoing ImmuneRACE study, and 1,254 subjects contributed by 6 global collaborators. Where HLA class I and class II types were available, the types were taken from metadata supplied by the sample provider, not from assay-based typing. The prospective study material was composed of cDNA or gDNA derived from T cells, B-cell-depleted T cells, or PBMCs. The repertoires were made available in a free public database intended to serve as a resource for research on the immune response to SARS-CoV-2. On the study overall, not on this receptor specifically: The quantity of clinical and demographic metadata differed by source and by participant and was supplied without curation.

Collaborating institutions collected whole blood in K2EDTA tubes following their own protocols. For TCRbeta analysis, collaborator samples were shipped as frozen whole blood, as isolated PBMCs, or as DNA extracted from either sample type. TCRbeta CDR3 regions were amplified from genomic DNA by means of the immunoSEQ Assay, a bias-controlled multiplex PCR. In the authors' own workflow: The number of nucleated cells in each sample was estimated by amplification of reference gene primers within the assay. To quantify the absolute abundance of each unique TCRbeta CDR3 rearrangement, sequence reads were collapsed and filtered. For each sample, productive Simpson clonality was calculated by taking the square root of Simpson's diversity index across productive rearrangements. TCRdb limited this immuneACCESS table to in-frame rearrangements with V and J called. A share of clones is missing; checked studies link under half to unresolved V genes, and the rest is unexplained. V and J calls and clone size are those listed in that table; D and trimming were worked out from the DNA. In all, the sample holds 90,000 to 150,000 clones, and around 91% of those were seen once. 25% to 35% of the sample is in the top ten clones.

In the case of this clone: Its antigen has not been determined. Nothing much larger sits one base from this clone, and base qualities are not available.

From the cysteine through the phenylalanine, the CDR3 covers 14 amino acids. The read is trimmed to its CDR3 DNA, 42 bases read in frame from base 1. Between the V and J ends, shortened by 1 base and 1 base respectively, the junction contains 7 bases. Taken from the germline V gene (reference sequence), the CDR1 and CDR2 loops are LGHDT and YNNKEL. The source material was peripheral blood. The TCR was taken from a man in his sixties or seventies with active or convalescent COVID-19. The sequence links TRBV3-1 (or the pseudogene TRBV3-2) to TRBJ1-1; the D gene remains uncertain. CDR3 loop: CASSQAGRNTEAFF. The DNA sequence follows: TGTGCCAGCAGCCAAGCCGGTCGGAACACTGAAGCTTTCTTT.